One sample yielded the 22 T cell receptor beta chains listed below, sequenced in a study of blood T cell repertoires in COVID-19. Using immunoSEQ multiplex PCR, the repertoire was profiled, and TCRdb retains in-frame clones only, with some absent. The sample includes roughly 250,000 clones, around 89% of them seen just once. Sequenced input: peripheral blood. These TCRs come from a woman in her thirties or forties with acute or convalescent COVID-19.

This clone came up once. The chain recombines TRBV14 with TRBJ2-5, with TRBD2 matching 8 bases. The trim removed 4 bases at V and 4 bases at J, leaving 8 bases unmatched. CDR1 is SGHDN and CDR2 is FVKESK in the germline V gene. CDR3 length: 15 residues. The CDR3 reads CASSPPSGWGETQYF. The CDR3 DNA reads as TGTGCCAGCAGCCCCCCTAGCGGGTGGGGAGAGACCCAGTACTTC.

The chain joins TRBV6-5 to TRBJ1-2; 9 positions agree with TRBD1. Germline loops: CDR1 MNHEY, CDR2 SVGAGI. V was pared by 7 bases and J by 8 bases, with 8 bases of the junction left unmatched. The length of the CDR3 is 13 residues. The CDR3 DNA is TGTGCCAGCAATAGGGGACAGGGTGACGGCTACACCTTC. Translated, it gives CASNRGQGDGYTF.

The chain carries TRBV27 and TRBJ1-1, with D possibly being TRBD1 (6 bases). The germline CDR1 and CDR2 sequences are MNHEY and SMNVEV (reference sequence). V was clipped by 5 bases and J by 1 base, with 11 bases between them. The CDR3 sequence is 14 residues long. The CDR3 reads CASSLATGNTEAFF. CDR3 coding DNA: TGTGCCAGCAGTCTCGCGACAGGGAACACTGAAGCTTTCTTT.

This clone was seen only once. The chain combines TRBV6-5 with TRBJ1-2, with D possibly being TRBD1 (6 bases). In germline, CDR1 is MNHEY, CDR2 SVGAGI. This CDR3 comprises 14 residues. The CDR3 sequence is CGARDTGFNYGYTF. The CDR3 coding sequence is TGTGGGGCCCGGGACACTGGCTTTAACTATGGCTACACCTTC.

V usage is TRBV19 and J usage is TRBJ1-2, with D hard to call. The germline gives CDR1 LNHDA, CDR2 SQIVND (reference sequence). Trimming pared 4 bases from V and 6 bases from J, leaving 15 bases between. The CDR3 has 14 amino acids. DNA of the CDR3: TGTGCCAGTAGTAGGGAGACGGGATCAAATGGCTACACCTTC. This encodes CASSRETGSNGYTF.

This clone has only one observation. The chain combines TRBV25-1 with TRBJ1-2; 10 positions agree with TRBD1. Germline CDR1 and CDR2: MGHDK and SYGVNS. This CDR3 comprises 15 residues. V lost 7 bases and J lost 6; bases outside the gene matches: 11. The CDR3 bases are TGTGCCAGCATTGACAGGGGGCCATCTCGTAATGGCTACACCTTC. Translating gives CASIDRGPSRNGYTF.

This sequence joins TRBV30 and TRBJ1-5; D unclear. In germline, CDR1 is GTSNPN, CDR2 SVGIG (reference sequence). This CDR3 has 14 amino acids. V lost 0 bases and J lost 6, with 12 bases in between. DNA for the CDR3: TGTGCCTGGAGTGTACTCGGGGAATTTCAGCCCCAGCATTTT. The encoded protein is CAWSVLGEFQPQHF.

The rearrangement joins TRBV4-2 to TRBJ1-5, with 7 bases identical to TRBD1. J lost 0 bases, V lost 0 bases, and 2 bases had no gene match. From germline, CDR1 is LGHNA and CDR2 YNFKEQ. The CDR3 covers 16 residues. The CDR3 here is CASSQEGTDSNQPQHF. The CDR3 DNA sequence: TGTGCCAGCAGCCAAGAAGGGACAGATAGCAATCAGCCCCAGCATTTT.

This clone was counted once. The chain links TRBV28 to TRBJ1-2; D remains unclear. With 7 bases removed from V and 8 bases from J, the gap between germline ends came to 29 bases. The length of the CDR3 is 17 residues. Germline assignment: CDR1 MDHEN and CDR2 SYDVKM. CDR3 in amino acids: CASTGVGVRPGPGGYTF. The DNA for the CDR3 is TGTGCCAGCACAGGAGTGGGAGTGAGGCCCGGACCGGGGGGCTACACCTTC.

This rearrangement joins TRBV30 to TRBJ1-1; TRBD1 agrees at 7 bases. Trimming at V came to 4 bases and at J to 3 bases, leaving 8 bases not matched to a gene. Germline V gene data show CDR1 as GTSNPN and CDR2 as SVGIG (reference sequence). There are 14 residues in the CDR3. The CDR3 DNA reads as TGTGCCTGGATCGAAGACAGGGCTTACACTGAAGCTTTCTTT. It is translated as CAWIEDRAYTEAFF. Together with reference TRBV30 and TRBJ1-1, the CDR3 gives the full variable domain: SQTIHQWPATLVQPVGSPLSLECTVEGTSNPNLYWYRQAAGRGLQLLFYSVGIGQISSEVPQNLSASRPQDRQFILSSKKLLLSDSGFYLCAWIEDRAYTEAFFGQGTRLTVV.

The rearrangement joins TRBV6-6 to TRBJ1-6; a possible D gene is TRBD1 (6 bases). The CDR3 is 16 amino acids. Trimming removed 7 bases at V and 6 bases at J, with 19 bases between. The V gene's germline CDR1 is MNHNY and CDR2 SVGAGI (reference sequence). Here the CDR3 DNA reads TGTGCCAGCACAATAAGGGGGTCGCGGAGTAATTCACCCCTCCACTTT. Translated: CASTIRGSRSNSPLHF.

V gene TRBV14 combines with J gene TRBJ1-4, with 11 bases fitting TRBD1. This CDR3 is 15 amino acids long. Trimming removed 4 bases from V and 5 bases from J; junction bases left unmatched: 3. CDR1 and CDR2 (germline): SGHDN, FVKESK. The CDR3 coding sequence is TGTGCCAGCAGCCCACGGACAGGGGGCAATGAAAAACTGTTTTTT. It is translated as CASSPRTGGNEKLFF. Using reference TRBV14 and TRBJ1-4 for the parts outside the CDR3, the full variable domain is EAGVTQFPSHSVIEKGQTVTLRCDPISGHDNLYWYRRVMGKEIKFLLHFVKESKQDESGMPNNRFLAERTGGTYSTLKVQPAELEDSGVYFCASSPRTGGNEKLFFGSGTQLSVL.

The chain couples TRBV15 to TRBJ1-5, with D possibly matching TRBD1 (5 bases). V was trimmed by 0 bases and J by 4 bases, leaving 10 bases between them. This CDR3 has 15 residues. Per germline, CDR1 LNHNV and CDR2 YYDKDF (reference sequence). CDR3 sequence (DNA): TGTGCCACCAGCAGAGATCCAGGGCTTAATCAGCCCCAGCATTTT. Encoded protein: CATSRDPGLNQPQHF.

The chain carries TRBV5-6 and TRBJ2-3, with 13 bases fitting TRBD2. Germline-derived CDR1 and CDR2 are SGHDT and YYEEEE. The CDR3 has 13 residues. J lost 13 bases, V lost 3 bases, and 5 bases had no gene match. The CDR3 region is CASSSTSGGLEYF. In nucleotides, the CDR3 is TGTGCCAGCAGCTCGACTAGCGGGGGGTTAGAGTATTTT.

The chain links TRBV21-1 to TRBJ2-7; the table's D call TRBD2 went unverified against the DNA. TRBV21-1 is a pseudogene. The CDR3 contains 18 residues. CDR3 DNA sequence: TGTGCCAGCAGCAAGTCCGGGACTAGCGGGGCGCCACCCTACGAGCAGTACGTC. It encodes CASSKSGTSGAPPYEQYV.

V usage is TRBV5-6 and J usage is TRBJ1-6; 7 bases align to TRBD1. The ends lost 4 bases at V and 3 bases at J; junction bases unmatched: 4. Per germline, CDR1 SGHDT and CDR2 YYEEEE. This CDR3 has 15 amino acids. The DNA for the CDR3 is TGTGCCAGCAGCCATAGGACAGGCTATAATTCACCCCTCCACTTT. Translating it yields CASSHRTGYNSPLHF.

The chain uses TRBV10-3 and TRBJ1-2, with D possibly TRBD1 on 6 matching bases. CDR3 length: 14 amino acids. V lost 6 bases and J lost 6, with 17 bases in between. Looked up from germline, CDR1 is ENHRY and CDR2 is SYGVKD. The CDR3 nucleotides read TGTGCCATCAGCCAACCACGACAGGTTGATGGCTACACCTTC. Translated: CAISQPRQVDGYTF.

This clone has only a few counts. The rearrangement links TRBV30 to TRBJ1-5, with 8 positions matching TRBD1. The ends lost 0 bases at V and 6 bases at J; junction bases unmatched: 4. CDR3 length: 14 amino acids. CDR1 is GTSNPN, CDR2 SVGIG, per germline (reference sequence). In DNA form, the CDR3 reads TGTGCCTGGAGTGTAGGACAGGGAGGTCAGCCCCAGCATTTT. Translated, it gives CAWSVGQGGQPQHF.

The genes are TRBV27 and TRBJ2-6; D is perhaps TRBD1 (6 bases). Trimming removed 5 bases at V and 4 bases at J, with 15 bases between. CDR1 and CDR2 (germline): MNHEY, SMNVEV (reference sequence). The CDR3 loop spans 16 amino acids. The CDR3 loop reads CASSVIQGAGANVLTF. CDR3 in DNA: TGTGCCAGCAGTGTTATACAGGGAGCGGGGGCCAACGTCCTGACTTTC. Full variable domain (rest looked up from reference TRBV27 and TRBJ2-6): EAQVTQNPRYLITVTGKKLTVTCSQNMNHEYMSWYRQDPGLGLRQIYYSMNVEVTDKGDVPEGYKVSRKEKRNFPLILESPSPNQTSLYFCASSVIQGAGANVLTFGAGSRLTVL.

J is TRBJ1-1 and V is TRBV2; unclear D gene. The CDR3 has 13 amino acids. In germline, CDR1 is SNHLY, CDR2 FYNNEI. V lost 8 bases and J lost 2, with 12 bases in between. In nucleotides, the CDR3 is TGTGCCAGCGGAGAGGGCACCAACACTGAAGCTTTCTTT. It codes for CASGEGTNTEAFF.

CDR3 region: CASSMPLGGGYNKLFF. In DNA, the CDR3 is TGTGCCAGTAGTATGCCGCTGGGGGGAGGCTACAATAAACTGTTTTTT. The V call is TRBV19, the J call TRBJ1-4; D is possibly TRBD1 (5 bases). There are 16 residues in the CDR3. V lost 3 bases and J lost 11, with 22 bases in between. Germline CDR1 and CDR2: LNHDA and SQIVND (reference sequence).

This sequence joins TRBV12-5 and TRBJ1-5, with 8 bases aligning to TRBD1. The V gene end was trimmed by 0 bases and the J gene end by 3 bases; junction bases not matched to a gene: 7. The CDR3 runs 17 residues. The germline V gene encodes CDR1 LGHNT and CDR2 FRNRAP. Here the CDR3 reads CASGLVLGQGNNQPQHF. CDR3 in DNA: TGTGCTAGTGGTTTGGTACTCGGACAGGGAAACAATCAGCCCCAGCATTTT. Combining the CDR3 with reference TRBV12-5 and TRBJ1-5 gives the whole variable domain DARVTQTPRHKVTEMGQEVTMRCQPILGHNTVFWYRQTMMQGLELLAYFRNRAPLDDSGMPKDRFSAEMPDATLATLKIQPSEPRDSAVYFCASGLVLGQGNNQPQHFGDGTRLSIL.